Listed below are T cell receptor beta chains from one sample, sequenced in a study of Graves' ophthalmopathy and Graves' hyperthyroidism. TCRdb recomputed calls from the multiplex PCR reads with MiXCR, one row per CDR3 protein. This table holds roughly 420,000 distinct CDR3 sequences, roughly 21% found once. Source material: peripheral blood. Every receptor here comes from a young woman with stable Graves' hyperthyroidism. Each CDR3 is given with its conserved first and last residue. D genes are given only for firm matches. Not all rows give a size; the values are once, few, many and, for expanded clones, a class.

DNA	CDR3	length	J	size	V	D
TGTGCCAGCAGTCCCCCCAGAGTCCACGAGCAGTACTTC	CASSPPRVHEQYF	13	TRBJ2-7	many	TRBV25-1	NA
TGTGCCTGGAGTGTGGGTCTTGGCGGGTTGACCTACGAGCAGTACTTC	CAWSVGLGGLTYEQYF	16	TRBJ2-7	few	TRBV30	NA
TGTGCCAGCAAACCGCTGACATCCCTCGGTACCAAAAACATTCAGTACTTC	CASKPLTSLGTKNIQYF	17	TRBJ2-4	few	TRBV6-2/TRBV6-3	NA
TGCGCCAGCAGCTTGGGCGGCGGGTCCGTAAACACCGGGGAGCTGTTTTTT	CASSLGGGSVNTGELFF	17	TRBJ2-2	many	TRBV5-1	NA
TGCAGCGTTGACAGGGGTGGGAACACTGAAGCTTTCTTT	CSVDRGGNTEAFF	13	TRBJ1-1	many	TRBV29-1	NA
TGTGCCAGCAGCTTCGGGACTAGCGGGTCCCCCTACGAGCAGTACTTC	CASSFGTSGSPYEQYF	16	TRBJ2-7	many	TRBV11-2	TRBD2
TGTGCCAGCAGCCTTTGGGACTACGAGCAGTACTTC	CASSLWDYEQYF	12	TRBJ2-7	many	TRBV14	NA
TGTGCCAGCAGTACACAAAGGGAACAGCCCCAGCATTTT	CASSTQREQPQHF	13	TRBJ1-5	many	TRBV6-1	NA
TGCGCCAGCAGCCTCACCTCCCCGGACATAGGCTCCAACGAGCAGTACTTC	CASSLTSPDIGSNEQYF	17	TRBJ2-7	NA	TRBV4-1	NA
TGTGCCAGCAGCGTGCTCTCTCGGGACACTGAAGCTTTCTTT	CASSVLSRDTEAFF	14	TRBJ1-1	many	TRBV11-2	NA
TGCAGTGCTAGAAGATCGGCGGGAGTAGGGGAGCAGTACTTC	CSARRSAGVGEQYF	14	TRBJ2-7	many	TRBV20-1	TRBD2
TGTGCCACCAGTGGAGGAGGGTGGGACATTCAGTACTTC	CATSGGGWDIQYF	13	TRBJ2-4	many	TRBV24-1	NA
TGTGCCAGCAGTCGACTCCCCGGAGAGGATCAGCCCCAGCATTTT	CASSRLPGEDQPQHF	15	TRBJ1-5	once	TRBV12-3/TRBV12-4	NA
TGTGCCAGCAGTATATCGCCCGCTAACTATGGCTACACCTTC	CASSISPANYGYTF	14	TRBJ1-2	NA	TRBV12-3/TRBV12-4	NA
TGTGCCAGCAGTTCCTCACCGGGACAGTCCTCTGTCTATGGCTACACCTTC	CASSSSPGQSSVYGYTF	17	TRBJ1-2	many	TRBV12-3/TRBV12-4	TRBD1
TGTGCCAGCAGTTTATCGGGCTACAGGGTCTTAGCTTTCTTT	CASSLSGYRVLAFF	14	TRBJ1-1	many	TRBV27	NA
TGTGCCAGCAGCTTAATGGGGGGGCCCTACGAGCAGTACTTC	CASSLMGGPYEQYF	14	TRBJ2-7	many	TRBV7-9	NA
TGTGCCAGCACCTCCGACCAATACGAGCAGTACTTC	CASTSDQYEQYF	12	TRBJ2-7	many	TRBV25-1	NA
TGTGCCAGCACCATCGGACAGGGGGAGACCCAGTACTTC	CASTIGQGETQYF	13	TRBJ2-5	many	TRBV7-2	TRBD1
TGTGCCAGCGACTCGAATTGGGGAAGTCAGGAGACCCAGTACTTC	CASDSNWGSQETQYF	15	TRBJ2-5	NA	TRBV6-1	NA
TGCAGTGCTAGTGAGGGAGAAAACTATGGCTACACCTTC	CSASEGENYGYTF	13	TRBJ1-2	many	TRBV20-1	NA
TGTGCCAGCAGGCGAGCTAGCGTATCGAACACCGGGGAGCTGTTTTTT	CASRRASVSNTGELFF	16	TRBJ2-2	NA	TRBV6-1	NA
TGCAGTGCTAGAGATCTCGACAGGGGGCTCAACGAGCAGTACTTC	CSARDLDRGLNEQYF	15	TRBJ2-7	many	TRBV20-1	TRBD1
TGTGCCACCAGCAGAGCATGGCTCAGGGGAAGCTCTGGAAACACCATATATTTT	CATSRAWLRGSSGNTIYF	18	TRBJ1-3	once	TRBV15	NA
TGTGCCAGCAGCTCCTTGACAGGGAGGCAACGGTACACCTTC	CASSSLTGRQRYTF	14	TRBJ1-2	many	TRBV7-9	TRBD1
TGTGCCACCAGTGACCGCGGACCTGACAGGGGAGGTGGCTACACCTTC	CATSDRGPDRGGGYTF	16	TRBJ1-2	NA	TRBV24-1	TRBD1
TGCAGTGCTCTAGCTGGCACCACCTACGAGCAGTACTTC	CSALAGTTYEQYF	13	TRBJ2-7	many	TRBV20-1	NA
TGCAGTGCTAGGGGGCGTGGTAGCGGGGGCCAAGAGACCCAGTACTTC	CSARGRGSGGQETQYF	16	TRBJ2-5	NA	TRBV20-1	TRBD2
TGTGCCAGCAGCTTAGGGGAGAACACTGGAGCTTTCTTT	CASSLGENTGAFF	13	TRBJ1-1	many	TRBV7-6	NA